The rows below give T cell receptor beta chains drawn from one sample of a study of blood T cell repertoires in COVID-19. Some clones are missing from TCRdb's copy, which holds only in-frame ones; the method was immunoSEQ multiplex PCR. The sample lists approximately 170,000 clones; approximately 82% were seen once. Sequenced: PBMCs or T cells enriched from blood (not recorded which). The receptors stem from a woman in her fifties or sixties in a cohort exposed to, infected with or recovered from COVID-19 (not recorded which). Each CDR3 is given without its conserved first and last residue. Fields, in order: J gene, V gene, D gene, CDR3 protein. D genes are given only for firm matches.

TRBJ1-5 | TRBV25-1 | TRBD1 | ASSDQTGGSQPQH
TRBJ2-3 | TRBV27 | TRBD2 | ASTKGWSGGSTDTQY
TRBJ1-2 | TRBV28 | . | ASRTRKANYGYT
TRBJ2-4 | TRBV19 | TRBD2 | ASSMLIAGGINIQY
TRBJ1-5 | TRBV6-5 | . | ASSWEGPQH
TRBJ1-1 | TRBV28 | . | ASSIRVQGTEAF
TRBJ2-7 | TRBV6-2/TRBV6-3 | . | ASSYPVYEQY
TRBJ1-5 | TRBV5-1 | . | ASSPGGGEQPQH
TRBJ2-1 | TRBV7-9 | TRBD2 | ASSRGLAGFEQF
TRBJ2-5 | TRBV18 | TRBD2 | ASSPFISGGSETQY
TRBJ2-7 | TRBV7-2 | TRBD2 | ASSSPALSTSASSYEQY
TRBJ2-7 | TRBV7-9 | TRBD2 | ASSQLAGESYEQY
TRBJ2-7 | TRBV28 | . | ASSPGRLEQY
TRBJ1-5 | TRBV28 | . | ASSAPPNSNQPQH
TRBJ2-5 | TRBV5-5 | . | ASSFTPLASGETQY
TRBJ2-3 | TRBV27 | . | ASSFGRDTQY
TRBJ2-3 | TRBV24-1 | TRBD1 | ATSGTESTDTQY
TRBJ2-5 | TRBV18 | . | ASSPNRVQETQY
TRBJ2-7 | TRBV7-9 | . | ASSLSSYEQY
TRBJ2-3 | TRBV7-2 | . | ASSLGQGGADTQY
TRBJ1-1 | TRBV3-1/TRBV3-2 | . | ASSQEGRGRNTEAF
TRBJ1-1 | TRBV5-1 | . | ASSPREGDGEAF
TRBJ2-7 | TRBV11-3 | TRBD2 | ASSLRGGYEQY
TRBJ1-3 | TRBV29-1 | TRBD1 | SVETGQAGNTIY
TRBJ1-2 | TRBV6-5 | . | ASTSDSTNYGYT
TRBJ2-6 | TRBV3-1/TRBV3-2 | . | ASSRTDAGANVLT
TRBJ2-7 | TRBV4-1 | . | ASSQVSGSGYEQY
TRBJ1-2 | TRBV7-9 | . | ASSPGGGVAYGYT
TRBJ2-3 | TRBV7-2 | TRBD2 | ASSRLSGGAADTQY
TRBJ2-3 | TRBV3-1/TRBV3-2 | TRBD2 | ASNRWEGDTQY
TRBJ2-5 | TRBV6-6 | TRBD2 | ASSQNPLQGTRMETQY
TRBJ2-2 | TRBV6-1 | TRBD2 | ASTVAGVTNTGELF
TRBJ2-5 | TRBV10-1 | TRBD2 | ASSESGLAGSGEETQY